The entry below describes one T cell receptor (beta chain). What it binds is not known. The data were taken from a study of cytomegalovirus exposure and HLA in healthy donors. Notes on the study in general: The study designated some 180 TCR beta chains cytomegalovirus-associated. With high specificity and sensitivity, the classifier reportedly diagnosed cytomegalovirus status.

The CDR3 sequence is 13 residues long. Looked up from germline, CDR1 is SGHRS and CDR2 is YFSETQ. The V and J ends lost 0 bases and 9 bases respectively, with 7 bases between them. The data were produced by immunoSEQ multiplex PCR, yet TCRdb's version contains in-frame clones alone and is incomplete. Among roughly 170,000 clones listed, 65% to 85% were seen once. The chain links TRBV5-1 to TRBJ1-6; D remains ambiguous. Sequencing was performed on PBMCs. This clonotype originated in a woman aged 18 to 35 in good health and CMV-seropositive. The CDR3: CASSLAEGSPLHF. CDR3 DNA: TGCGCCAGCAGCTTGGCCGAGGGTTCACCCCTCCACTTT.